The T cell receptor (beta chain) under discussion was sequenced for a study of cytomegalovirus exposure and HLA in healthy donors. Points on this clone: Its antigen is not identified.

The CDR3 is made up of 15 amino acids. Trimming pared 2 bases from V and 2 bases from J, leaving 12 bases between. Germline V lookup: CDR1 SNHLY, CDR2 FYNNEI. Study-wide results and limits: A highly shared variant cluster was judged a likely technical artifact. Later analysis identified a missense DCLRE1C variant that was linked to TCR beta V- and J-gene trimming. Fewer N-insertions (relative to the approximately 670-donor mean) were reportedly seen in an Asian-associated ancestry cluster in a later analysis. An analysis done earlier found most TCR beta V segments productive about 90% or about 30% of the time.

60 Vbeta and 13 Jbeta primers were used in PCR. Assay: immunoSEQ multiplex PCR; the TCRdb copy retains only in-frame clones and omits some. The table has approximately 130,000 clones, 65% to 85% seen once. The V and J genes are TRBV2 and TRBJ1-1, with no clear D. The sequence came from a man in his forties or fifties in good health and CMV-seronegative. Sequencing input: PBMCs. The CDR3 nucleotides are TGTGCCAGCAGTGAACGTCGATCGGGAAACACTGAAGCTTTCTTT. It translates to CASSERRSGNTEAFF.